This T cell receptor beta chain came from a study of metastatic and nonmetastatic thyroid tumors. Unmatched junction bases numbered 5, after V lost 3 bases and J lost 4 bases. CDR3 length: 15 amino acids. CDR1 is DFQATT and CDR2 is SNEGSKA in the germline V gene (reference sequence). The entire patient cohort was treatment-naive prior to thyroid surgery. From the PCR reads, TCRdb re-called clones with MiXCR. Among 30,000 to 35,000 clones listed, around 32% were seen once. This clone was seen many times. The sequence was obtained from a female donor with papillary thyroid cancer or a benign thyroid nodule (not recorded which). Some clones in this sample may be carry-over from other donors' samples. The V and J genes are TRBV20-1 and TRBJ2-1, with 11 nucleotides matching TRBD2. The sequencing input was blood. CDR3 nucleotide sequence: TGCAGTGCTAGGGAAATAGCGGGAGGGTACAATGAGCAGTTCTTC. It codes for CSAREIAGGYNEQFF.